One and the same sample provided the 26 T cell receptor beta chains below, sequenced in a study of shared clonotypes between healthy human individuals (dated by TCRdb to about 2020). The library relied on the immunoSEQ multiplex PCR assay. TCRdb provides this immuneACCESS table in a form limited to in-frame rearrangements. Some clones are lacking; in checked studies, under half of them reflect an unresolved V gene, and why the rest are absent is not known. The sample yields about 1,500,000 clones; approximately 96% were counted once. The leading ten clones occupy roughly 1.2% of the sample. The sample was naive CD4+ T cells sorted from blood. Explained via the paper, the cell subset or site label denotes: CD45RA+ positively selected. These receptors were taken from a man aged 30 to 39 in good health.

The chain combines TRBV19 with TRBJ1-5; 7 bases agree with TRBD1. This CDR3 contains 15 residues. Losses at the gene ends were 3 bases for V and 7 bases for J; bases not matched to a gene: 9. Germline CDR1 and CDR2: LNHDA and SQIVND (reference sequence). The CDR3 region is CASSIRGGAAQPQHF. CDR3 DNA sequence: TGTGCCAGTAGTATCCGAGGGGGCGCGGCACAGCCCCAGCATTTT. Using reference TRBV19 and TRBJ1-5 for the parts outside the CDR3, the full variable domain is DGGITQSPKYLFRKEGQNVTLSCEQNLNHDAMYWYRQDPGQGLRLIYYSQIVNDFQKGDIAEGYSVSREKKESFPLTVTSAQKNPTAFYLCASSIRGGAAQPQHFGDGTRLSIL.

This clone was seen a handful of times. This chain joins TRBV4-1 and TRBJ2-7, with unresolved D. The CDR3 runs 13 residues. In germline, CDR1 is MGHRA, CDR2 YSYEKL. The V end lost 2 bases, the J end lost 5 bases, and 10 bases lay between the germline ends. The CDR3 is CASSQQDGDEQYF. The CDR3 nucleotides are TGCGCCAGCAGCCAACAGGACGGTGACGAGCAGTACTTC.

The chain recombines TRBV6-4 with TRBJ1-5; D is unclear. There are 18 residues in the CDR3. V lost 6 bases to trimming and J lost 1 base, with 22 bases between them. Germline-derived CDR1 and CDR2 are MRHNA and SNTAGT. CDR3 residues: CASRGKSHGRSSNQPQHF. The CDR3 nucleotides read TGTGCCAGCAGAGGAAAGTCCCACGGCAGGTCGAGCAATCAGCCCCAGCATTTT.

DNA for the CDR3: TGTGCCAGCAGTTTCATGAACACCGGGGAGCTGTTTTTT. It codes for CASSFMNTGELFF. The chain combines TRBV28 with TRBJ2-2; D gene unclear. Trimming pared 3 bases from V and 1 base from J, leaving 3 bases between. This CDR3 region has 13 residues. Germline CDR1 is MDHEN and CDR2 is SYDVKM.

J is TRBJ1-3 and V is TRBV28; D unclear. Trimming removed 6 bases at V and 0 bases at J, with 12 bases between. Per the germline V gene, CDR1 is MDHEN and CDR2 is SYDVKM. The CDR3 extends over 15 amino acids. The CDR3 nucleotides read TGTGCCAGCAGCGGCAGGCTGCTCTCTGGAAACACCATATATTTT. Protein sequence: CASSGRLLSGNTIYF. The whole variable domain, remainder taken from reference TRBV28 and TRBJ1-3, is DVKVTQSSRYLVKRTGEKVFLECVQDMDHENMFWYRQDPGLGLRLIYFSYDVKMKEKGDIPEGYSVSREKKERFSLILESASTNQTSMYLCASSGRLLSGNTIYFGEGSWLTVV.

CDR3 DNA sequence: TGTGCCATCAGATGGACGGACGACTCTGGGGCCAACGTCCTGACTTTC. Its protein is CAIRWTDDSGANVLTF. The chain is built from TRBV10-3 and TRBJ2-6; D unresolved. This CDR3 is 16 amino acids long. Germline CDR1 is ENHRY and CDR2 is SYGVKD. V was pared by 6 bases and J by 0 bases, with 12 bases between.

The chain couples TRBV7-6 to TRBJ2-7; D not resolved. CDR1 and CDR2 from the germline V gene are SGHVS and FNYEAQ. CDR3 length equals 14 residues. V was shortened by 6 bases and J by 2 bases, with 14 bases between the two germline ends. This CDR3 is CASSQRTDTYEQYF. For the CDR3, the DNA is TGTGCCAGCAGTCAACGGACGGATACCTACGAGCAGTACTTC.

The rearrangement links TRBV7-8 to TRBJ1-2; 8 nucleotides match TRBD1. Germline trimming cut 1 base from V and 4 bases from J; bases unmatched to any gene: 2. This CDR3 spans 14 amino acids. Per the germline V gene, CDR1 is SGHVS and CDR2 is FQNEAQ. Here the CDR3 reads CASSLGGQGYGYTF. Written as DNA, the CDR3 is TGTGCCAGCAGCTTAGGCGGACAGGGCTATGGCTACACCTTC.

The gene calls are TRBV9 and TRBJ2-7; D may correspond to TRBD1 or TRBD2 (6 bases each). V lost 0 bases to trimming and J lost 3 bases, with 16 bases between them. In germline, CDR1 is SGDLS, CDR2 YYNGEE. The length of the CDR3 is 16 residues. CDR3 sequence reads: CASSVGLGGTYYEQYF. The DNA for the CDR3 is TGTGCCAGCAGCGTAGGGTTAGGCGGGACATACTACGAGCAGTACTTC.

The V gene is TRBV28, the J gene TRBJ2-1; tentatively, D is TRBD2 (6 bases). The V and J ends lost 7 bases and 0 bases respectively, with 13 bases between them. This CDR3 spans 15 amino acids. Germline values: CDR1 MDHEN, CDR2 SYDVKM. The CDR3: CASTLAPSSYNEQFF. The CDR3 nucleotides read TGTGCCAGCACCCTAGCGCCGAGCTCCTACAATGAGCAGTTCTTC.

The rearrangement joins TRBV10-3 to TRBJ2-2, with 7 bases lining up with TRBD1. CDR1 and CDR2 (germline): ENHRY, SYGVKD. V lost 6 bases and J lost 5; bases outside the gene matches: 15. CDR3 size: 17 residues. The CDR3 sequence is CAISNRVTGSTTGELFF. The CDR3 DNA sequence: TGTGCCATCAGCAATCGGGTGACAGGGTCGACGACCGGGGAGCTGTTTTTT.

This rearrangement joins TRBV2 to TRBJ2-3; 9 bases align to TRBD2. The V gene's germline CDR1 is SNHLY and CDR2 FYNNEI. CDR3 size: 17 residues. V trimming: 2 bases; J trimming: 5 bases; junction bases outside the gene matches: 11. The CDR3 loop is CASSEFPGGRARDTQYF. As DNA, the CDR3 is TGTGCCAGCAGTGAATTCCCCGGCGGGAGGGCCAGAGATACGCAGTATTTT.

V and J are TRBV5-8 and TRBJ2-5; 7 bases map to TRBD2. Trimming cost V 1 base and J 9 bases; bases outside gene matches: 12. Germline CDR1 is SGHTS and CDR2 is YDEGEE. The CDR3 has 15 residues. CDR3 loop: CASSLRLAAFGAQYF. In DNA, the CDR3 is TGTGCCAGCAGCTTGAGGCTAGCGGCCTTTGGGGCCCAGTACTTC.

In regard to this clone: This sample includes further DNA sequences coding for the same CDR3. This rearrangement joins TRBV20-1 to TRBJ2-2; D is uncertain. Deletions cut 3 bases from V and 4 bases from J, with 3 bases between. Germline-derived CDR1 and CDR2 are DFQATT and SNEGSKA (reference sequence). This CDR3 comprises 11 residues. The CDR3 sequence is CSASFTGELFF. DNA for the CDR3: TGCAGTGCTAGTTTCACCGGGGAGCTGTTTTTT.

The chain joins TRBV5-4 to TRBJ2-7, with 10 bases identical to TRBD2. V trimming: 0 bases; J trimming: 5 bases; junction bases outside the gene matches: 2. This CDR3 region has 14 residues. From germline, CDR1 is SGHNT and CDR2 YYREEE (reference sequence). The chain's CDR3 is CASSLASGRDEQYF. CDR3 DNA sequence: TGTGCCAGCAGCTTGGCTAGCGGGAGAGACGAGCAGTACTTC. The full variable domain, with the rest looked up from reference TRBV5-4 and TRBJ2-7, is ETGVTQSPTHLIKTRGQQVTLRCSSQSGHNTVSWYQQALGQGPQFIFQYYREEENGRGNFPPRFSGLQFPNYSSELNVNALELDDSALYLCASSLASGRDEQYFGPGTRLTVT.

This sequence joins TRBV27 and TRBJ2-7; D is possibly TRBD2 (7 bases). Germline V gives CDR1 MNHEY, CDR2 SMNVEV (reference sequence). V dropped 6 bases and J dropped 0 bases, with 15 bases sitting between them. There are 15 residues in the CDR3. The CDR3 loop reads CASSYRGAFSYEQYF. The CDR3 coding sequence is TGTGCCAGCAGCTACCGGGGGGCGTTCTCCTACGAGCAGTACTTC.

The CDR3 spells CASSLDRSPAPRYF. CDR3 nucleotide sequence: TGCGCCAGCAGCTTGGATAGGTCGCCAGCTCCCCGGTACTTC. V and J are TRBV5-1 and TRBJ2-7; D is ambiguous. The CDR3 has 14 amino acids. The V end was cut by 0 bases, the J end by 12 bases, with 19 bases between. The germline CDR1 and CDR2 sequences are SGHRS and YFSETQ.

The gene calls are TRBV5-1 and TRBJ1-1; no definite D call. CDR1 and CDR2 from the germline V gene are SGHRS and YFSETQ. V dropped 2 bases and J dropped 4 bases, with 9 bases sitting between them. CDR3 length equals 13 residues. The CDR3 DNA is TGCGCCAGCAGCTTTGATATCGGCACTGAAGCTTTCTTT. Protein product: CASSFDIGTEAFF.

The chain employs TRBV28 and TRBJ1-1, with TRBD1 as a possible D gene (5 bases). The CDR3 covers 13 residues. V dropped 3 bases and J dropped 4 bases, with 9 bases sitting between them. In germline, CDR1 is MDHEN, CDR2 SYDVKM. The CDR3 sequence is CASSFGGTTEAFF. In DNA form, the CDR3 reads TGTGCCAGCAGTTTCGGGGGGACCACTGAAGCTTTCTTT.

This sequence joins TRBV19 and TRBJ2-1; D not resolved. CDR3 size: 11 residues. Trimming cost V 8 bases and J 9 bases, with 11 bases left between them. Germline V gene sequence: CDR1 LNHDA, CDR2 SQIVND (reference sequence). CDR3 sequence reads: CASLGLVEQFF. In DNA form, the CDR3 reads TGTGCCAGTTTGGGGTTGGTTGAGCAGTTCTTC.

The chain couples TRBV30 to TRBJ1-2; maybe TRBD1 (6 bases). Germline CDR1 and CDR2: GTSNPN and SVGIG (reference sequence). The CDR3 spans 14 residues. V lost 5 bases to trimming and J lost 7 bases, with 20 bases between them. The CDR3 DNA reads TGTGCCTGGTGGGTAGGCAGGGGAATCGGTGGCTACACCTTC. Its protein is CAWWVGRGIGGYTF.

The chain is built from TRBV28 and TRBJ1-2, with 8 bases that match TRBD1. Germline V gene lookup returns CDR1 MDHEN and CDR2 SYDVKM. V shed 6 bases, J shed 6 bases, and the junction held 12 bases outside the gene matches. There are 15 residues in the CDR3. The CDR3 spells CASRGGDRGIDGYTF. The CDR3 coding sequence is TGTGCCAGCAGGGGGGGAGACAGGGGTATAGATGGCTACACCTTC.

This clone was recorded only once. The chain recombines TRBV7-2 with TRBJ2-7; TRBD1 aligns across 7 bases. J lost 3 bases, V lost 5 bases, and 7 bases had no gene match. CDR1 SGHTA and CDR2 FQGNSA come from the germline V gene. CDR3 size: 14 residues. The CDR3 spells CASSQDRTYYEQYF. The DNA for the CDR3 is TGTGCCAGCAGCCAGGACAGGACCTACTACGAGCAGTACTTC. The full variable domain, in which reference TRBV7-2 and TRBJ2-7 provide the parts outside the CDR3, is GAGVSQSPSNKVTEKGKDVELRCDPISGHTALYWYRQSLGQGLEFLIYFQGNSAPDKSGLPSDRFSAERTGGSVSTLTIQRTQQEDSAVYLCASSQDRTYYEQYFGPGTRLTVT.

In the case of this clone: Additional DNA sequences in this sample encode the identical CDR3. The chain combines TRBV5-1 with TRBJ1-4, with D possibly being TRBD1 (5 bases). V was cut by 0 bases and J by 8 bases, with 11 bases left in between. CDR1 and CDR2 (germline): SGHRS, YFSETQ. The CDR3 has 14 residues. The CDR3 DNA is TGCGCCAGCAGCTTGGGGCAGGGTGGAGAAAAACTGTTTTTT. As protein: CASSLGQGGEKLFF.

The genes are TRBV19 and TRBJ2-2; the D is unclear. V lost 2 bases to trimming and J lost 8 bases, with 18 bases between them. The CDR3 is 16 residues long. Germline values: CDR1 LNHDA, CDR2 SQIVND (reference sequence). The CDR3 DNA is TGTGCCAGTAGTATATTGCCCACGTCGTGGGGAGGGGAGCTGTTTTTT. Residues: CASSILPTSWGGELFF.

This clone occurred once. The J gene is TRBJ2-3, the V gene TRBV5-6; D gene ambiguous. Per germline, CDR1 SGHDT and CDR2 YYEEEE. V was cut by 0 bases and J by 10 bases, with 6 bases left in between. The CDR3 is 11 amino acids. The CDR3 DNA sequence: TGTGCCAGCAGCTTGGGGCAGGCGCAGTATTTT. This sequence encodes CASSLGQAQYF.